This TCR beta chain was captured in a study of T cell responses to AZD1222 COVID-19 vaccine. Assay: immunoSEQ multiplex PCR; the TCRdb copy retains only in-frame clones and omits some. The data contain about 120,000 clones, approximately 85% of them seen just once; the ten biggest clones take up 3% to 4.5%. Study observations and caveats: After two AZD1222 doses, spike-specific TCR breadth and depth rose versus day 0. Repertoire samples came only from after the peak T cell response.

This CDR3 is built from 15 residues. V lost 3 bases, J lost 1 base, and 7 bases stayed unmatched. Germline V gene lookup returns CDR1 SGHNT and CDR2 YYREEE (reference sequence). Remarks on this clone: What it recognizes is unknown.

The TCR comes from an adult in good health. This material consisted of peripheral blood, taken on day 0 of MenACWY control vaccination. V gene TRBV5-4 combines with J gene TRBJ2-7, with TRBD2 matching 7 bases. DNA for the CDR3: TGTGCCAGCAGCTCCCAGCGGGGATCGTCCTACGAGCAGTACTTC. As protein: CASSSQRGSSYEQYF. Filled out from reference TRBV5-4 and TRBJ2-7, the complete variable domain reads ETGVTQSPTHLIKTRGQQVTLRCSSQSGHNTVSWYQQALGQGPQFIFQYYREEENGRGNFPPRFSGLQFPNYSSELNVNALELDDSALYLCASSSQRGSSYEQYFGPGTRLTVT.